The rows below give T cell receptor beta chains drawn from one sample of a study of blood T cell repertoires in COVID-19. Libraries were prepared by immunoSEQ multiplex PCR; TCRdb keeps only in-frame clonotypes and omits some of them. The data contain 65,000 to 70,000 clones, approximately 80% of them singletons. What was sequenced was peripheral blood. The receptors come from a human donor in a cohort sampled during active COVID-19. Both conserved end residues are part of each CDR3. D genes are given only for firm matches. Where a row states a size, it is once, few, many or the class of an expanded clone; other rows omit it.

clone size | D gene | J gene | V gene | CDR3 protein | CDR3 DNA
. | . | TRBJ2-2 | TRBV2 | CASSVTAGELFF | TGTGCCAGCAGTGTGACAGCCGGGGAGCTGTTTTTT
. | . | TRBJ2-1 | TRBV11-2 | CASSLAGMDEQFF | TGTGCCAGCAGCTTAGCGGGGATGGATGAGCAGTTCTTC
once | . | TRBJ1-2 | TRBV19 | CATAEREGYGYTF | TGTGCCACCGCGGAGCGGGAAGGCTATGGCTACACCTTC
. | . | TRBJ2-1 | TRBV20-1 | CSASRDNSYNEQFF | TGCAGTGCTAGTAGGGACAACTCCTACAATGAGCAGTTCTTC
. | . | TRBJ2-7 | TRBV14 | CASSQAKDGSSYEQYF | TGTGCCAGCAGCCAAGCGAAGGACGGGAGCTCCTACGAGCAGTACTTC
. | . | TRBJ2-5 | TRBV2 | CASSGLMEETQYF | TGTGCCAGCAGTGGGCTGATGGAAGAGACCCAGTACTTC
. | . | TRBJ1-1 | TRBV29-1 | CSVQETGNTEAFF | TGCAGCGTCCAAGAGACAGGAAACACTGAAGCTTTCTTT
. | . | TRBJ2-5 | TRBV5-6 | CASSLFHSQETQYF | TGTGCCAGCAGCTTGTTTCACAGCCAAGAGACCCAGTACTTC
. | TRBD1 | TRBJ1-3 | TRBV7-9 | CASSSQGFSGNTIYF | TGTGCCAGCAGCTCACAGGGGTTCTCTGGAAACACCATATATTTT
few | TRBD2 | TRBJ2-1 | TRBV5-4 | CASSLTSGVYNEQFF | TGTGCCAGCAGCTTAACTAGCGGGGTCTACAATGAGCAGTTCTTC
. | . | TRBJ2-5 | TRBV2 | CASSVRTASQETQYF | TGTGCCAGCAGTGTACGGACTGCTTCCCAAGAGACCCAGTACTTC
once | TRBD1 | TRBJ2-3 | TRBV12-5 | CARDRLSSDTQYF | TGTGCTAGGGACAGGCTTAGTTCAGATACGCAGTATTTT
few | . | TRBJ1-2 | TRBV12-1 | CASSFSQGDYGYTF | TGTGCCAGCAGCTTTTCACAGGGGGACTATGGCTACACCTTC
. | . | TRBJ2-3 | TRBV24-1 | CATSSGVDTQYF | TGTGCCACCAGTTCAGGTGTAGATACGCAGTATTTT
once | TRBD1 | TRBJ2-3 | TRBV7-2 | CASSSPTGSTDTQYF | TGTGCCAGCAGCTCCCCGACAGGGAGCACAGATACGCAGTATTTT
. | . | TRBJ2-7 | TRBV27 | CASSSVVIAPYEQYF | TGTGCCAGCAGTTCCGTAGTTATCGCCCCCTACGAGCAGTACTTC
few | . | TRBJ2-1 | TRBV10-2 | CASSDRTRATPLGEQFF | TGCGCCAGCAGTGATAGAACTAGGGCAACCCCCCTAGGTGAGCAGTTCTTC
few | . | TRBJ1-1 | TRBV30 | CAWSEIPTTGRDTEAFF | TGTGCCTGGAGCGAGATCCCTACGACAGGTCGGGACACTGAAGCTTTCTTT
. | . | TRBJ2-3 | TRBV7-2 | CASSLDQGATQYF | TGTGCCAGCAGCTTAGACCAAGGAGCTACGCAGTATTTT
. | . | TRBJ2-2 | TRBV2 | CASSEAELAMNTGELFF | TGTGCCAGCAGTGAAGCGGAGCTAGCGATGAACACCGGGGAGCTGTTTTTT
. | TRBD2 | TRBJ2-7 | TRBV11-2 | CASSLNLAGVYEQYF | TGTGCCAGCAGCTTGAATCTAGCGGGAGTTTACGAGCAGTACTTC
. | . | TRBJ2-3 | TRBV6-2/TRBV6-3 | CASSYGHSTDTQYF | TGTGCCAGCAGTTACGGCCACAGCACAGATACGCAGTATTTT
. | . | TRBJ1-1 | TRBV5-1 | CASSFLGVDTEAFF | TGCGCCAGCAGCTTCCTCGGGGTGGACACTGAAGCTTTCTTT
. | TRBD1 | TRBJ2-2 | TRBV11-2 | CASSLVRGLTGELFF | TGTGCCAGCAGCTTAGTCAGGGGGCTCACCGGGGAGCTGTTTTTT
few | . | TRBJ2-5 | TRBV10-1 | CASSGASSALQYF | TGCGCCAGCAGTGGGGCGTCCAGTGCCCTCCAGTACTTC
. | . | TRBJ2-1 | TRBV28 | CASSLSEVKQFF | TGTGCCAGCAGTCTCTCAGAGGTAAAGCAGTTCTTC
. | TRBD1 | TRBJ2-5 | TRBV7-9 | CASSRDRVETQYF | TGTGCCAGCAGCCGGGACAGGGTCGAGACCCAGTACTTC
. | TRBD1 | TRBJ2-3 | TRBV6-2/TRBV6-3 | CASSFLGTGGADTQYF | TGTGCCAGCAGTTTTCTTGGGACAGGGGGTGCAGATACGCAGTATTTT
. | . | TRBJ1-1 | TRBV19 | CASSIVLPGHTEAFF | TGTGCCAGTAGTATAGTCCTCCCAGGGCACACTGAAGCTTTCTTT
. | TRBD1 | TRBJ2-5 | TRBV24-1 | CATSAPSGGLETQYF | TGTGCCACCAGTGCCCCGTCAGGGGGCTTGGAGACCCAGTACTTC
. | . | TRBJ1-6 | TRBV2 | CASSETGGYYNSPLHF | TGTGCCAGCAGTGAAACAGGTGGATACTATAATTCACCCCTCCACTTT
once | . | TRBJ2-1 | TRBV24-1 | CATSGGSYNEQFF | TGTGCCACCAGTGGCGGCTCCTACAATGAGCAGTTCTTC
. | . | TRBJ1-5 | TRBV11-3 | CASSWPWWYHNQPQHF | TGTGCCAGCAGCTGGCCCTGGTGGTACCACAATCAGCCCCAGCATTTT
. | TRBD1 | TRBJ2-4 | TRBV10-2 | CASAAATGVAYSKNIQYF | TGCGCCAGCGCCGCAGCGACAGGGGTGGCATACTCCAAAAACATTCAGTACTTC
. | . | TRBJ1-1 | TRBV29-1 | CSVEFPALNTEAFF | TGCAGCGTTGAATTTCCAGCGTTGAACACTGAAGCTTTCTTT
. | . | TRBJ1-5 | TRBV4-1 | CASSPQGTNYQPQHF | TGCGCCAGCAGCCCGCAAGGGACAAACTATCAGCCCCAGCATTTT
. | TRBD1 | TRBJ1-5 | TRBV5-6 | CASSSYRTGYSNQPQHF | TGTGCCAGCAGCTCATACCGGACAGGGTATAGCAATCAGCCCCAGCATTTT
. | . | TRBJ2-7 | TRBV6-5 | CASSRDLNYEQYF | TGTGCCAGCTCCAGGGACTTGAACTACGAGCAGTACTTC
. | TRBD1 | TRBJ1-1 | TRBV2 | CASSGDSNTEAFF | TGTGCCAGCAGCGGGGACAGCAACACTGAAGCTTTCTTT
. | . | TRBJ2-3 | TRBV11-3 | CASSFGRYSTDTQYF | TGTGCCAGCAGCTTCGGCAGGTATAGCACAGATACGCAGTATTTT